This TCR beta chain comes out of a study of Graves' ophthalmopathy and Graves' hyperthyroidism (dated by TCRdb to the late 2010s). About the study as a whole: Hyperthyroidism was considered stable if no progression to ophthalmopathy occurred within 18 months of follow-up. In about 6 hyperthyroidism patients, the T-cell repertoire of thyroid tissue was compared with the T-cell repertoire of blood. In total, approximately 130 blood samples were TCR-sequenced: 40 to 45 ophthalmopathy, roughly 80 hyperthyroidism and 17 hyperthyroidism-to-ophthalmopathy patients. An independent validation cohort was composed of 18 hyperthyroidism patients and over 15 patients who later progressed from hyperthyroidism to ophthalmopathy. After sampling, hyperthyroidism patients received methimazole starting at 30 mg daily, and ophthalmopathy patients received high-dose intravenous methylprednisolone. To explore V-J signatures distinguishing ophthalmopathy from hyperthyroidism, a discovery set of roughly 98 patients (roughly 42 ophthalmopathy, over 55 stable hyperthyroidism) was enrolled. The study used TCR beta repertoire signatures to distinguish Graves' ophthalmopathy from Graves' hyperthyroidism and to predict progression to ophthalmopathy.

Hyperthyroidism patients were newly diagnosed, with disease duration under 2 months, and aged 18 to 65 years. Patients with other autoimmune diseases, uncontrolled infections, pregnancy or lactation were excluded from the study. Diagnosis was based on clinical symptoms, serum thyroxine, TRAb, thyroid ultrasound and orbital computed tomography. Total RNA was extracted with Trizol reagent and quality-checked on an Agilent 2100 Bioanalyzer. This clonotype has more than one count but fewer than ten. This receptor's antigen is unknown. No qualities accompany the bases; no much larger clone lies one base away. Study-wide findings and limitations: In validation, the model predicted ophthalmopathy progression with 70.59% sensitivity and approximately 78% specificity; around twelve predicted patients were CT-confirmed with GO in a median of 6.5 months. In cross-validation, the 13-signature model distinguished ophthalmopathy from stable hyperthyroidism with approximately 90% sensitivity and 81.08% specificity, while in the test set the corresponding values were roughly 80% and 75%. Most of the expanded thyroid clonotypes with a frequency above 0.001 were also detected in blood, and it was suggested that the thyroid immune response may be reflected by blood repertoires. Sample size was not predetermined statistically, and investigators were not blinded to group allocation.

CDR1 and CDR2 (SGHNT, YENEEA) derive from the germline V gene. Measured from the cysteine to the phenylalanine, the CDR3 is 17 residues long. Left in the record is the CDR3 DNA by itself, 51 bases read in frame from the first base. Trimming takes 4 bases from V and 0 bases from J, and the germline ends sit 15 bases apart. For repertoire sequencing, TCR beta CDR3 regions were amplified from RNA transcripts. The first round of RT-PCR was done with HTBI primers and the Qiagen OneStep RT-PCR kit, and was followed by a second round of multiplex PCR, then size selection and purification. The libraries underwent paired-end sequencing with 100 bp reads on an Illumina HiSeq2000. Concerning the study's data processing: SOAPnuke was used to process the reads, removing any read that contained adapters or uncalled bases, had a mean Phred below 15, or lacked an exact match to the constant primer or identifier. High-quality paired reads were merged with COPE v1.2.5. Clonotypes were defined as unique nucleotide sequences and were aligned to IMGT TRB V, D and J references using MiTCR v1.1. Analysis was restricted to V-J combinations with a frequency above 0.0001, which covered roughly 99% of repertoires. For each V-J combination, a TCR clonal expansion and chaos score was defined as F50 clonal expansion divided by the chaos observed in the TCRdist matrix. Welch's t-statistics and random forest were used to reduce the features to about a dozen V-J combinations, which were then used as input to a naive Bayes classifier. The similarity between thyroid and blood repertoires was quantified using the Morisita-Horn index. TCRdb itself trimmed the public reads at Q25 with fastp, ran MiXCR and retained productive beta chains. All rows with the same CDR3 protein become a single entry with the most common DNA and genes. These V and J calls originate from TCRdb's pipeline instead of the authors' own analysis. In all, the sample holds around 1,000,000 distinct CDR3 sequences, and roughly 35% of those were seen once. The leading ten clones occupy 11% of the sample.

The chain is assembled from TRBV11-3 and TRBJ2-2; the D gene may be TRBD1 or TRBD2, since each aligns over 5 bases. Sequenced: peripheral blood or thyroid tissue (not recorded which). This receptor was identified in an adult man with Graves' hyperthyroidism. The nucleotides read TGTGCCAGCAGCTCGGCCGAGGGACGGACGAACACCGGGGAGCTGTTTTTT. Translated, this is CASSSAEGRTNTGELFF.